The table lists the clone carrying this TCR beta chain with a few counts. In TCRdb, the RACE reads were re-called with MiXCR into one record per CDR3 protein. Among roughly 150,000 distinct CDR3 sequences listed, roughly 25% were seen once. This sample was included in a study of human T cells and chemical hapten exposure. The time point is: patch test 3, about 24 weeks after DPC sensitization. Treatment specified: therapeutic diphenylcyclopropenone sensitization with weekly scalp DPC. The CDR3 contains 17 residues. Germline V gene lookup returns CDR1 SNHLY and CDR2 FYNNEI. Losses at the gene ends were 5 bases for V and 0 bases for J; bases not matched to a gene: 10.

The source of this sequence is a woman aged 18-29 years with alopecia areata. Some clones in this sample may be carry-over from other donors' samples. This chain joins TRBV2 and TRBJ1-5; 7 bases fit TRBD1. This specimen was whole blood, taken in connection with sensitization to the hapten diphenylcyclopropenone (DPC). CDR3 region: CASSLRPGGDSNQPQHF. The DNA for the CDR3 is TGTGCCAGCAGTTTACGCCCAGGGGGTGATAGCAATCAGCCCCAGCATTTT.